What follows describes a single T cell receptor beta chain. These data come from a study of PD-L1 blockade in urothelial cancer. Whole-study context: Prior chemotherapy ranged from 0 to 3 regimens per patient. After treatment start, blood was analyzed at 3 weeks (second dose) and at 6 weeks.

Time point in this sample: peripheral blood 6 weeks after treatment start. Pretreatment and on-treatment samples were taken, numbering 1 to 8 per patient. The V and J ends lost 4 bases and 1 base respectively, with 15 bases between them. Germline assignment: CDR1 SGHRS and CDR2 YFSETQ. The CDR3 contains 15 residues. The authors spiked synthetic TCR analog templates into each PCR. Profiled with immunoSEQ multiplex PCR; TCRdb holds only in-frame clones, not every one. The table shows about 45,000 clones, with around 80% occurring only once. This receptor was obtained from a man aged 55 to 70 with urothelial cancer. The genes are TRBV5-1 and TRBJ2-7; D is perhaps TRBD2 (6 bases). This material consisted of PBMCs, taken around atezolizumab (anti-PD-L1) treatment. CDR3 sequence: CASSPSEGFSYEQYF. CDR3 bases: TGCGCCAGCAGCCCCTCGGAGGGGTTTTCCTACGAGCAGTACTTC.